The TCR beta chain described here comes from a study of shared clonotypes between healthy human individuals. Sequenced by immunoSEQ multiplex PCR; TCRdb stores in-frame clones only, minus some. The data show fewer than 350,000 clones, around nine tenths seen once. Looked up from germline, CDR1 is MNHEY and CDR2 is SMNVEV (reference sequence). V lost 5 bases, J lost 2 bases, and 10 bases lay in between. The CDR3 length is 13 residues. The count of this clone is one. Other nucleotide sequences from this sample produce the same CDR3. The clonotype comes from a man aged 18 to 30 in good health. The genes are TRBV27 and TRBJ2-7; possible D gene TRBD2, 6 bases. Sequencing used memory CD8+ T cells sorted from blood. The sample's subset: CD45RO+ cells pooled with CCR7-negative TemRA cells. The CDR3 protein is CASSPGLPYEQYF. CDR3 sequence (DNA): TGTGCCAGCAGTCCGGGACTGCCCTACGAGCAGTACTTC.